Listed here are 26 T cell receptor beta chains from one sample, sequenced in a study of blood T cell repertoires in COVID-19. Data came from immunoSEQ multiplex PCR; TCRdb stores just in-frame clones and leaves some out. Of about 35,000 clones detected, 60% to 80% appear once; the ten largest clones hold over 12%. Material for sequencing was peripheral blood. These receptors were taken from an elderly man with active or convalescent COVID-19.

This clone was seen a handful of times. The chain couples TRBV21-1 to TRBJ2-7; the DNA was not used to check the table's D call, TRBD1. TRBV21-1 is classified as a pseudogene. This CDR3 has 18 residues. Here the CDR3 reads CASSKGNSGTRVSYEQYF. In DNA form, the CDR3 reads TGTGCCAGCAGCAAAGGGAATTCGGGGACACGTGTCTCCTACGAGCAGTACTTC.

This clone was picked up a small number of times. V usage is TRBV28 and J usage is TRBJ2-7; 10 nucleotides match TRBD2. With 4 bases clipped from V and 6 bases from J, the junction kept 6 bases outside the gene matches. Germline values: CDR1 MDHEN, CDR2 SYDVKM. The CDR3 loop spans 14 amino acids. DNA of the CDR3: TGTGCCAGCAGTTCAGCTAGCGGGAGAGGCGAGCAGTACTTC. Its protein product is CASSSASGRGEQYF. Combining the CDR3 with reference TRBV28 and TRBJ2-7 gives the whole variable domain DVKVTQSSRYLVKRTGEKVFLECVQDMDHENMFWYRQDPGLGLRLIYFSYDVKMKEKGDIPEGYSVSREKKERFSLILESASTNQTSMYLCASSSASGRGEQYFGPGTRLTVT.

This rearrangement joins TRBV27 to TRBJ2-1, with 9 bases aligning to TRBD2. Germline trimming cut 6 bases from V and 6 bases from J; bases unmatched to any gene: 3. Germline CDR1 is MNHEY and CDR2 is SMNVEV (reference sequence). This CDR3 spans 13 amino acids. The DNA of the CDR3 is TGTGCCAGCAGGGCGGGAGGGCGCAATGAGCAGTTCTTC. Translation gives CASRAGGRNEQFF.

The chain carries TRBV24-1 and TRBJ2-1, with D maybe TRBD1 (6 bases). This CDR3 has 14 amino acids. The V and J ends lost 5 bases and 6 bases respectively, with 13 bases between them. CDR1 is KGHDR, CDR2 SFDVKD, per germline. In nucleotides, the CDR3 is TGTGCCACCAGTGTCGCTGGGGGCTCCAATGAGCAGTTCTTC. Translation gives CATSVAGGSNEQFF.

This rearrangement joins TRBV6-2 or TRBV6-3 to TRBJ1-6; possible D gene TRBD1, 5 bases. Per the germline V gene, CDR1 is MNHEY and CDR2 is SVGEGT. This CDR3 has 17 amino acids. Trimming left V 2 bases short and J 8 bases short, with 19 bases between. The CDR3 region has the DNA TGTGCCAGCAGTTACAACCGCAAGCAGGGTGGCGATTCACCCCTCCACTTT. Translated, it gives CASSYNRKQGGDSPLHF.

The chain recombines TRBV21-1 with TRBJ2-7; the D call in the table, TRBD2, was not verified against the DNA. TRBV21-1 is given as a pseudogene. CDR3 size: 14 residues. CDR3 region: CASSKPARAYEQYF. The CDR3 DNA reads as TGTGCCAGCAGCAAACCAGCTAGAGCCTACGAGCAGTACTTC.

The chain carries TRBV20-1 and TRBJ1-4; D possibly corresponds to TRBD1 (6 bases). The CDR3 has 15 amino acids. In germline, CDR1 is DFQATT, CDR2 SNEGSKA (reference sequence). Deletions cut 3 bases from V and 10 bases from J, with 21 bases between. CDR3 bases: TGCAGTGCTAGTGGGCAGGGGTCCGACGGTGGAAAACTGTTTTTT. It translates to CSASGQGSDGGKLFF.

The count of this clone is one. The chain couples TRBV12-3 or TRBV12-4 to TRBJ1-1; the match to TRBD1 covers 7 bases. This CDR3 contains 12 residues. J lost 4 bases, V lost 5 bases, and 1 base had no gene match. The CDR3 nucleotides read TGTGCCAGCAGTCCAGGGGGCACTGAAGCTTTCTTT. The encoded protein is CASSPGGTEAFF.

In this sample, this clone turned up once. This chain joins TRBV5-6 and TRBJ1-1; D remains unclear. V was clipped by 5 bases and J by 1 base, with 9 bases between them. The CDR3 loop spans 13 amino acids. Germline CDR1 SGHDT, CDR2 YYEEEE. CDR3 sequence (DNA): TGTGCCAGCAGTTCCCTATGGAACACTGAAGCTTTCTTT. This encodes CASSSLWNTEAFF.

The chain couples TRBV5-1 to TRBJ1-6; 10 bases are shared with TRBD1. The germline V gene encodes CDR1 SGHRS and CDR2 YFSETQ. CDR3 size: 17 residues. V was clipped by 4 bases and J by 10 bases; unmatched bases: 14. The DNA for the CDR3 is TGCGCCAGCAGCCGTCTCGTCTCCGGGACAGGGGACTCACCCCTCCACTTT. Encoded protein: CASSRLVSGTGDSPLHF.

V usage is TRBV4-1 and J usage is TRBJ2-5; tentatively, D is TRBD1 (5 bases). The CDR3 is made up of 14 amino acids. Trimming took 3 bases from V and 2 from J, leaving 10 bases between them. CDR1 is MGHRA, CDR2 YSYEKL, per germline. CDR3 region: CASSQAGNQETQYF. CDR3 DNA sequence: TGCGCCAGCAGCCAGGCAGGGAATCAAGAGACCCAGTACTTC.

The CDR3 DNA reads as TGTGCCAGCTCACCACCTCAGGGGAACACTGAAGCTTTCTTT. This sequence encodes CASSPPQGNTEAFF. The chain uses TRBV18 and TRBJ1-1; perhaps TRBD1 as D (5 bases). CDR3 length: 14 residues. Germline values: CDR1 KGHSH, CDR2 LQKENI. With 0 bases removed from V and 1 base from J, the gap between germline ends came to 6 bases.

The genes are TRBV28 and TRBJ2-1; D is ambiguous. The CDR3 has 14 amino acids. The V end lost 2 bases, the J end lost 4 bases, and 9 bases lay between the germline ends. Germline V CDR1 and CDR2: MDHEN, SYDVKM. As DNA, the CDR3 is TGTGCCAGCAGTTTAGGAAGGCGGTACAATGAGCAGTTCTTC. This sequence encodes CASSLGRRYNEQFF.

The rearrangement links TRBV12-3 or TRBV12-4 to TRBJ2-7; tentatively, D is TRBD2 (6 bases). CDR3 size: 13 residues. V lost 1 base and J 3 bases, leaving 7 bases between the germline ends. The CDR3 spells CASSLVADYEQYF. The CDR3 DNA is TGTGCCAGCAGTTTAGTAGCGGACTACGAGCAGTACTTC.

The rearrangement uses TRBV6-5 and TRBJ1-2; D is ambiguous. The CDR3 has 15 residues. Germline V gene data show CDR1 as MNHEY and CDR2 as SVGAGI. The V gene lost 0 bases and the J gene lost 3 bases, with 11 bases spanning the gap. CDR3 amino acids: CASSYSRAVYYGYTF. CDR3 bases: TGTGCCAGCAGTTACTCGAGAGCTGTATACTATGGCTACACCTTC.

This sequence joins TRBV6-5 and TRBJ2-1; TRBD1 aligns across 7 bases. Trimming took 5 bases from V and 8 from J; bases not matched to a gene: 6. The CDR3 consists of 13 residues. Germline values: CDR1 MNHEY, CDR2 SVGAGI. The CDR3 spells CASSIYRGYEQFF. The CDR3 DNA sequence: TGTGCCAGCAGTATATACAGGGGCTATGAGCAGTTCTTC.

This clone was seen only once. The chain joins TRBV15 to TRBJ1-6; 7 nucleotides match TRBD1. CDR1 and CDR2 from the germline V gene are LNHNV and YYDKDF (reference sequence). After removal of 0 bases from V and 9 bases from J, the junction contained 5 bases not matched to a gene. This CDR3 has 15 amino acids. CDR3 DNA sequence: TGTGCCACCAGCAGAGAGAGGGGGCAGTTTTCACCCCTCCACTTT. Protein product: CATSRERGQFSPLHF.

The rearrangement links TRBV14 to TRBJ2-2, with a weak D call TRBD1 (5 bases). The CDR3 consists of 16 residues. Trimming removed 0 bases at V and 5 bases at J, with 13 bases between. Germline values: CDR1 SGHDN, CDR2 FVKESK. The chain's CDR3 is CASSQDIQGWTGELFF. The DNA of the CDR3 is TGTGCCAGCAGCCAAGATATCCAGGGATGGACCGGGGAGCTGTTTTTT.

The V call is TRBV10-2, the J call TRBJ2-1, with a weak D call TRBD2 (6 bases). Germline values: CDR1 WSHSY, CDR2 SAAADI. The CDR3 runs to 14 residues. The V end lost 5 bases, the J end lost 2 bases, and 10 bases lay between the germline ends. CDR3 sequence reads: CASSNSGAYNEQFF. DNA of the CDR3: TGCGCCAGCAGTAATTCGGGAGCCTACAATGAGCAGTTCTTC.

The chain couples TRBV6-5 to TRBJ2-7; D perhaps matches TRBD1 (5 bases). The CDR3 consists of 14 residues. The germline V and J ends were trimmed by 3 bases and 6 bases, with 15 bases remaining between them. Germline-derived CDR1 and CDR2 are MNHEY and SVGAGI. The CDR3 DNA is TGTGCCAGCAGTTATGGTGGCAGGGTGACCGAGCAGTACTTC. The encoded protein is CASSYGGRVTEQYF.

Only a few counts were recorded for this clone. The genes are TRBV5-6 and TRBJ2-1, with D possibly TRBD2 on 6 matching bases. CDR3 size: 16 residues. CDR1 is SGHDT, CDR2 YYEEEE, per germline. V was cut by 2 bases and J by 0 bases, with 12 bases left in between. The CDR3 loop reads CASSFKGLSSYNEQFF. The CDR3 nucleotides read TGTGCCAGCAGCTTTAAGGGACTTAGCTCCTACAATGAGCAGTTCTTC.

The genes are TRBV7-2 and TRBJ2-7; 8 nucleotides agree with TRBD1. The germline V gene has CDR1 SGHTA and CDR2 FQGNSA. J was trimmed by 2 bases and V by 3 bases; bases with no gene match: 3. The CDR3 contains 14 residues. This chain's CDR3 is CASSFGQGTYEQYF. CDR3 sequence (DNA): TGTGCCAGCAGCTTCGGACAGGGAACCTACGAGCAGTACTTC. Full variable domain (outside the CDR3, taken from reference TRBV7-2 and TRBJ2-7): GAGVSQSPSNKVTEKGKDVELRCDPISGHTALYWYRQSLGQGLEFLIYFQGNSAPDKSGLPSDRFSAERTGGSVSTLTIQRTQQEDSAVYLCASSFGQGTYEQYFGPGTRLTVT.

J is TRBJ1-1 and V is TRBV7-2, with 8 positions matching TRBD1. Germline V gene sequence: CDR1 SGHTA, CDR2 FQGNSA. The V gene end was trimmed by 5 bases and the J gene end by 6 bases; junction bases not matched to a gene: 8. The CDR3 contains 14 residues. The CDR3 spells CASSPRTGRAEAFF. DNA for the CDR3: TGTGCCAGCAGCCCAAGGACAGGGAGGGCTGAAGCTTTCTTT. The full variable domain, its missing parts supplied by reference TRBV7-2 and TRBJ1-1, is GAGVSQSPSNKVTEKGKDVELRCDPISGHTALYWYRQSLGQGLEFLIYFQGNSAPDKSGLPSDRFSAERTGGSVSTLTIQRTQQEDSAVYLCASSPRTGRAEAFFGQGTRLTVV.

This clone came up a few times. This chain links TRBV7-8 with TRBJ1-1; possibly TRBD1 for D (5 bases). With 0 bases removed from V and 6 bases from J, the gap between germline ends came to 11 bases. The germline CDR1 and CDR2 sequences are SGHVS and FQNEAQ. CDR3 length: 14 amino acids. The CDR3 nucleotides read TGTGCCAGCAGCTTAGCTTGGGAAGGGGCTGAAGCTTTCTTT. Protein sequence: CASSLAWEGAEAFF.

V gene TRBV5-1 combines with J gene TRBJ1-1; a weak D match, TRBD1 (5 bases). Germline loops: CDR1 SGHRS, CDR2 YFSETQ. The CDR3 consists of 14 residues. The V gene lost 1 base and the J gene lost 3 bases, with 10 bases spanning the gap. The CDR3 loop is CASSLYGGDTEAFF. In DNA form, the CDR3 reads TGCGCCAGCAGCTTGTATGGGGGGGACACTGAAGCTTTCTTT. The full variable domain, its missing parts supplied by reference TRBV5-1 and TRBJ1-1, is KAGVTQTPRYLIKTRGQQVTLSCSPISGHRSVSWYQQTPGQGLQFLFEYFSETQRNKGNFPGRFSGRQFSNSRSEMNVSTLELGDSALYLCASSLYGGDTEAFFGQGTRLTVV.

The chain carries TRBV7-9 and TRBJ2-3; D not resolved. V shed 4 bases and J shed 1 base, with 12 bases lying between them. Germline V CDR1 and CDR2: SEHNR, FQNEAQ (reference sequence). CDR3 size: 15 residues. For the CDR3, the DNA is TGTGCCAGCAGCTCCCGGGTTGTGGGCACAGATACGCAGTATTTT. It yields the protein CASSSRVVGTDTQYF.